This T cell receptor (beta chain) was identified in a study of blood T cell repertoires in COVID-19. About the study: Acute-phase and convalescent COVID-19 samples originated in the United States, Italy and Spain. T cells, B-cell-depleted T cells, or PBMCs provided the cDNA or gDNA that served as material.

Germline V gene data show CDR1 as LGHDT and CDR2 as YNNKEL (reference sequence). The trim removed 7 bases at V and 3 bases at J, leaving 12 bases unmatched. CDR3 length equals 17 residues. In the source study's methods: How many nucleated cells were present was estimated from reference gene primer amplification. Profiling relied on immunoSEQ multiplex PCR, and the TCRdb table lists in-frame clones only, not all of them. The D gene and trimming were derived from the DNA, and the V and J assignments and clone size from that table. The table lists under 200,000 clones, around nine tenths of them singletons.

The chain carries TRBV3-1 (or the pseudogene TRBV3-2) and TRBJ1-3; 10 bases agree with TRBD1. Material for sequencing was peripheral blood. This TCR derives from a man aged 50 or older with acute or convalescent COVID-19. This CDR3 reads CASTSTGTGVNGNTIYF. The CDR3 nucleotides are TGTGCCAGCACTTCTACCGGGACAGGGGTGAATGGAAACACCATATATTTT.